This TCR beta chain is from a study of cytomegalovirus exposure and HLA in healthy donors. PCR was performed using 60 Vbeta and 13 Jbeta primers. Assay used: immunoSEQ multiplex PCR; TCRdb lists only in-frame clones, some missing. The table has fewer than 150,000 clones, roughly three quarters seen once. Germline CDR1 SGHRS, CDR2 YFSETQ. There are 15 residues in the CDR3. V was shortened by 0 bases and J by 7 bases, with 14 bases between the two germline ends. The origin of this receptor is a man aged 45-60 years in good health and CMV-seropositive. The chain uses TRBV5-1 and TRBJ2-1, with D possibly TRBD2 on 5 matching bases. The sample consisted of PBMCs. The CDR3 loop reads CASSLGASNLNEQFF. The CDR3 bases are TGCGCCAGCAGCTTGGGGGCTAGCAATTTGAATGAGCAGTTCTTC. Full variable domain (outside the CDR3, taken from reference TRBV5-1 and TRBJ2-1): KAGVTQTPRYLIKTRGQQVTLSCSPISGHRSVSWYQQTPGQGLQFLFEYFSETQRNKGNFPGRFSGRQFSNSRSEMNVSTLELGDSALYLCASSLGASNLNEQFFGPGTRLTVL.